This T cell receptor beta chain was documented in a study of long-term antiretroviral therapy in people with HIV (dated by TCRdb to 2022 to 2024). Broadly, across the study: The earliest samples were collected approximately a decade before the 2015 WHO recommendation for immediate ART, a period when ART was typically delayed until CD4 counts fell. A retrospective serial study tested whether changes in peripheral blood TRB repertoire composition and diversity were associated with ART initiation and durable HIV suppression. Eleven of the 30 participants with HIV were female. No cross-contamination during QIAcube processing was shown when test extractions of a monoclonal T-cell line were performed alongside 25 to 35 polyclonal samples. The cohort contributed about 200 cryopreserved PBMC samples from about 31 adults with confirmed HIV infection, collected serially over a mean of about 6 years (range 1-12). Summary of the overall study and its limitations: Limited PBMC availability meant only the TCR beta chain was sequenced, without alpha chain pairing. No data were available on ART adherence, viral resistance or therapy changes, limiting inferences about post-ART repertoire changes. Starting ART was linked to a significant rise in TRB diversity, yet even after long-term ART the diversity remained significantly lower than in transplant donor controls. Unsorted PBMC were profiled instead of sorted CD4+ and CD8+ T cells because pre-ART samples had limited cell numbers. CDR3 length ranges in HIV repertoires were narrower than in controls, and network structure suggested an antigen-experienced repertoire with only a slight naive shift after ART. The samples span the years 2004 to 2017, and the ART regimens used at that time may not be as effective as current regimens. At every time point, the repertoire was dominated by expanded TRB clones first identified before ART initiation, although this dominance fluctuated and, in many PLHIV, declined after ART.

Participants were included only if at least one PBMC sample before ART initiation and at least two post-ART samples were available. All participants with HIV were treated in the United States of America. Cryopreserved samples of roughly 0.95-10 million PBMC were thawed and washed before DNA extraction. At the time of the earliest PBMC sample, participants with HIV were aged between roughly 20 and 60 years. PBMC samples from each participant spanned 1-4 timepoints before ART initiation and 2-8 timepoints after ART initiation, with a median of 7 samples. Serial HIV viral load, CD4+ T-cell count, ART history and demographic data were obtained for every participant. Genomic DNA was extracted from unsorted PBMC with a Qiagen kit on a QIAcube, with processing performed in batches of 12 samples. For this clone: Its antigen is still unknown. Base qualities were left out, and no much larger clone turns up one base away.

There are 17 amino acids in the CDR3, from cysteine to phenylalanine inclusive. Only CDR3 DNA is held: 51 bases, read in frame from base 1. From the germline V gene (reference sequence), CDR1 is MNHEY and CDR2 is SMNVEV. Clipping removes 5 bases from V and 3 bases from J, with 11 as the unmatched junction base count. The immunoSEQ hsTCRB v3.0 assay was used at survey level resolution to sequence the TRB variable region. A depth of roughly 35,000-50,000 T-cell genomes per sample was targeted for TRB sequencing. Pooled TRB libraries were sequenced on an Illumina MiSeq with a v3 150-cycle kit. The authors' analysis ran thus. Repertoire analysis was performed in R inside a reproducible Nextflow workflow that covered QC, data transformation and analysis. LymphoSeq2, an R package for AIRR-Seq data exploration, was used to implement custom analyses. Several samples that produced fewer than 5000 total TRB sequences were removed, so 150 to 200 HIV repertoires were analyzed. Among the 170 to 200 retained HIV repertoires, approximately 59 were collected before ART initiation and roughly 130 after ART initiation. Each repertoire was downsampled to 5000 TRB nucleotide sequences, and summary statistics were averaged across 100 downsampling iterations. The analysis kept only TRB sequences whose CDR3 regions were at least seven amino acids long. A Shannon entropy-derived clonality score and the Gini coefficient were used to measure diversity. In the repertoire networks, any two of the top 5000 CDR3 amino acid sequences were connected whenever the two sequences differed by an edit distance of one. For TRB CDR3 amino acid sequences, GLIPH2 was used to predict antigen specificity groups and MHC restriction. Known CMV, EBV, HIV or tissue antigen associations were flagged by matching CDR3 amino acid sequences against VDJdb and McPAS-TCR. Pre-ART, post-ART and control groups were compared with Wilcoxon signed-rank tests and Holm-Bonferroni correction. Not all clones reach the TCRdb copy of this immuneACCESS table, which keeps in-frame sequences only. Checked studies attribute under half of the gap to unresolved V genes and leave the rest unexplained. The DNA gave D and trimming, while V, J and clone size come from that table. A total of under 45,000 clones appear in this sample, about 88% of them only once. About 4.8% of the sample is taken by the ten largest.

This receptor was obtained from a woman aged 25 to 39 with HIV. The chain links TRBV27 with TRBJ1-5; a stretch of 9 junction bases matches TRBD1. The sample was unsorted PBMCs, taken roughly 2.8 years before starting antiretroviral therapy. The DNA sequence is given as TGTGCCAGCAGTGCCCTCGGGACAGGGTCTAACAATCAGCCCCAGCATTTT. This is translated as CASSALGTGSNNQPQHF.